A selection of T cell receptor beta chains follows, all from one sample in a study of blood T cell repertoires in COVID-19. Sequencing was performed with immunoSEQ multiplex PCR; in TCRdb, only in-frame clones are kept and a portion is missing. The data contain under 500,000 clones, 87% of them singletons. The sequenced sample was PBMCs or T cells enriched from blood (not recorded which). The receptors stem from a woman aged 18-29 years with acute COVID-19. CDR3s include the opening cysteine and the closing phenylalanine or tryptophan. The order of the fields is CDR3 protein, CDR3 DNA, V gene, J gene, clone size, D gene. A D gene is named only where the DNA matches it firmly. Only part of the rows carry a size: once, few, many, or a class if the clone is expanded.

CASSTRTGIGETQYF	TGTGCCAGCAGCACAAGGACAGGGATTGGTGAGACCCAGTACTTC	TRBV5-4	TRBJ2-5	NA	TRBD1
CASSQGYGYTF	TGTGCCAGCAGTCAGGGCTATGGCTACACCTTC	TRBV12-3/TRBV12-4	TRBJ1-2	once	NA
CASSVDPGTDNSPLHF	TGTGCCAGCAGCGTAGATCCCGGAACAGATAATTCACCCCTCCACTTT	TRBV9	TRBJ1-6	NA	NA
CASSDGGHSNQPQHF	TGTGCCAGCAGTGATGGCGGGCATAGCAATCAGCCCCAGCATTTT	TRBV2	TRBJ1-5	NA	NA
CASSMGQNYEQYF	TGTGCCAGTAGCATGGGACAGAACTACGAGCAGTACTTC	TRBV19	TRBJ2-7	NA	TRBD1
CASSFRVSETQYF	TGTGCCAGCAGTTTTCGGGTTTCGGAGACCCAGTACTTC	TRBV28	TRBJ2-5	NA	NA
CASSLRSYVREETQYF	TGTGCCAGCAGCTTGCGGTCCTATGTTAGAGAAGAGACCCAGTACTTC	TRBV5-5	TRBJ2-5	NA	NA
CATSDPAWTSGDTGELFF	TGTGCCACCAGTGATCCTGCCTGGACTAGCGGGGACACCGGGGAGCTGTTTTTT	TRBV24-1	TRBJ2-2	NA	TRBD2
CASRRQPAYEQYF	TGTGCCAGCAGACGACAACCAGCCTACGAGCAGTACTTC	TRBV3-1/TRBV3-2	TRBJ2-7	few	NA
CASSPGFTGELFF	TGTGCCAGCAGCCCAGGATTCACCGGGGAGCTGTTTTTT	TRBV6-5	TRBJ2-2	NA	NA
CASSSPSGGSSYNEQFF	TGTGCCAGCAGCTCCCCTAGCGGGGGGAGCTCCTACAATGAGCAGTTCTTC	TRBV5-4	TRBJ2-1	NA	TRBD2
CASSAAGELFF	TGTGCCAGCAGCGCGGCCGGGGAGCTGTTTTTT	TRBV6-5	TRBJ2-2	NA	NA
CASSPFGSSGASTDTQYF	TGTGCCAGCAGCCCCTTCGGGTCTAGCGGAGCTAGCACAGATACGCAGTATTTT	TRBV7-6	TRBJ2-3	few	TRBD2
CASSLFPGVGNTGELFF	TGTGCCAGCAGCTTATTCCCCGGGGTTGGGAACACCGGGGAGCTGTTTTTT	TRBV7-6	TRBJ2-2	NA	NA
CASSRTGVGSTGELFF	TGTGCTAGCAGCAGGACAGGGGTTGGGAGCACCGGGGAGCTGTTTTTT	TRBV7-7	TRBJ2-2	NA	TRBD1
CASSMRPSGGASTDTQYF	TGTGCCAGTAGTATGAGGCCTAGCGGGGGGGCGAGCACAGATACGCAGTATTTT	TRBV19	TRBJ2-3	once	TRBD2
CASSVAKGSPGLAGVEKFF	NA	TRBV9	TRBJ2-1	NA	NA
CASSSTYFTDTQYF	TGTGCCAGCAGCTCGACTTATTTCACAGATACGCAGTATTTT	TRBV7-2	TRBJ2-3	NA	NA
CASSDLTGLAGGWGTDTQYF	TGTGCCAGCAGTGACCTTACGGGACTAGCGGGAGGGTGGGGAACAGATACGCAGTATTTT	TRBV2	TRBJ2-3	NA	TRBD2
CASAQEVPNQPQHF	TGTGCCAGCGCGCAGGAAGTTCCCAATCAGCCCCAGCATTTT	TRBV2	TRBJ1-5	few	NA
CSGLRDEKLFF	TGCAGCGGATTACGGGATGAAAAACTGTTTTTT	TRBV29-1	TRBJ1-4	NA	NA
CASSLQQGNTQYF	TGTGCCAGCTCGCTGCAGCAGGGGAATACGCAGTATTTT	TRBV18	TRBJ2-3	few	NA
CASSQDLAGGADTQYF	TGCGCCAGCAGCCAAGACCTCGCCGGGGGGGCTGATACGCAGTATTTT	TRBV4-1	TRBJ2-3	NA	TRBD2
CASSPGIVETQYF	TGTGCCAGTAGTCCAGGGATTGTAGAGACCCAGTACTTC	TRBV19	TRBJ2-5	NA	NA
CASSPGQGDTGELFF	TGTGCCAGCAGCCCTGGACAGGGGGACACCGGGGAGCTGTTTTTT	TRBV7-6	TRBJ2-2	NA	TRBD1
CASSLGTLGEGPYEQYF	TGCGCCAGCAGCTTGGGGACTTTGGGGGAGGGACCCTACGAGCAGTACTTC	TRBV5-1	TRBJ2-7	NA	TRBD2
CASRRDRTYEQYF	TGTGCCAGCAGGCGGGACAGAACCTACGAGCAGTACTTC	TRBV6-5	TRBJ2-7	NA	NA
CASSLTAVTEAFF	TGTGCCAGCAGCTTAACCGCGGTAACTGAAGCTTTCTTT	TRBV7-3	TRBJ1-1	NA	NA
CASRSEETQYF	TGTGCCAGCAGGTCAGAAGAGACCCAGTACTTC	TRBV6-5	TRBJ2-5	once	NA
CASSQGEGLPFF	TGTGCCAGCAGCCAGGGGGAAGGGCTTCCTTTCTTT	TRBV13	TRBJ1-1	NA	TRBD1
CASSSLALPTGELFF	TGTGCCAGCAGCAGCCTAGCGCTACCCACCGGGGAGCTGTTTTTT	TRBV5-6	TRBJ2-2	NA	NA
CASSPGTAYEAFF	TGTGCCAGCAGCCCCGGGACAGCCTATGAAGCTTTCTTT	TRBV11-3	TRBJ1-1	NA	TRBD1
CASSPVQGSGANVLTF	TGTGCCAGCTCACCGGTTCAGGGCTCCGGGGCCAACGTCCTGACTTTC	TRBV18	TRBJ2-6	NA	NA
CASGQGGIEAFF	TGTGCCAGCGGACAGGGGGGGATTGAAGCTTTCTTT	TRBV2	TRBJ1-1	few	TRBD1
CASSLQTANTGELFF	TGTGCCAGCAGCCTTCAGACAGCGAACACCGGGGAGCTGTTTTTT	TRBV16	TRBJ2-2	NA	NA
CASSVEREPYNGQFF	TGTGCCAGCAGCGTAGAACGGGAGCCTTACAATGGGCAGTTCTTC	TRBV9	TRBJ2-1	once	NA
CAISARQRNEKLFF	TGTGCCATCAGTGCCCGACAGAGGAATGAAAAACTGTTTTTT	TRBV10-3	TRBJ1-4	NA	NA
CASSLSTGGPLYEQYF	TGTGCCAGCAGTTTATCGACGGGAGGGCCCCTTTACGAGCAGTACTTC	TRBV27	TRBJ2-7	once	TRBD2
CASSSPRGRPQETQYF	TGTGCCAGCAGCTCCCCTAGGGGGAGACCCCAAGAGACCCAGTACTTC	TRBV7-9	TRBJ2-5	NA	NA
CASNKGGKETQYF	TGTGCCAGCAATAAAGGGGGCAAAGAGACCCAGTACTTC	TRBV7-2	TRBJ2-5	NA	TRBD1
CASSGTSGSHPTSGANVLTF	TGTGCCTCCTCGGGCACTAGCGGTTCTCACCCCACCTCTGGGGCCAACGTCCTGACTTTC	TRBV28	TRBJ2-6	NA	TRBD2
CASSERLASSYNEQFF	TGTGCCAGCAGCGAAAGACTAGCTTCCTCCTACAATGAGCAGTTCTTC	TRBV28	TRBJ2-1	once	TRBD2
CSINGYNEQFF	TGCAGCATAAACGGTTACAATGAGCAGTTCTTC	TRBV29-1	TRBJ2-1	NA	NA
CASSTDRDDSYEQYF	TGTGCCAGCAGCACGGACAGGGACGACTCCTACGAGCAGTACTTC	TRBV13	TRBJ2-7	NA	TRBD1
CASSLRSGTSTLGSYEQYF	TGTGCCAGCAGTTTAAGGTCCGGGACTAGCACTTTGGGCTCCTACGAGCAGTACTTC	TRBV27	TRBJ2-7	few	TRBD2